The 2 T cell receptor beta chains below come from one sample, sequenced in a study of shared clonotypes between healthy human individuals (dated by TCRdb to the early 2020s). Library creation used the immunoSEQ multiplex PCR assay. In its TCRdb copy, this immuneACCESS table keeps in-frame sequences only and misses some clones. Where compared with another copy, unresolved V genes explain less than half of these, and the others have no known cause. This sample has around 320,000 clones in its table, and 87% of those were observed once. The top ten hold about a sixth of the sample. The sample comprised memory CD8+ T cells sorted from blood. The meaning of the sample's cell subset or site label: CD45RO+ cells pooled with CCR7-negative TemRA cells. These receptors all come from a man aged 18 to 35 in good health.

DNA for the CDR3: TGTGCCAGCAGTTACTCGGATTTCCAAGAGACCCAGTACTTC. Translated, it gives CASSYSDFQETQYF. The chain is built from TRBV6-5 and TRBJ2-5; no clear D gene. The CDR3 has 14 residues. CDR1 and CDR2 (germline): MNHEY, SVGAGI. The V and J ends lost 0 bases and 1 base respectively, with 6 bases between them.

In DNA form, the CDR3 reads TGTGCCAGCAGCCACGGGGAAGGGGAGCAGTACTTC. Translation gives CASSHGEGEQYF. J is TRBJ2-7 and V is TRBV11-2, with D possibly being TRBD2 (5 bases). In germline, CDR1 is SGHAT, CDR2 FQNNGV. CDR3 size: 12 residues. Trimming shortened V by 5 bases and J by 7 bases, and 12 bases separated the two germline ends.